This entry lists 29 T cell receptor beta chains sequenced from one sample in a study of T cells in pancreatic ductal adenocarcinoma. Surgery without prior neoadjuvant therapy was the treatment of the selected pancreatic ductal adenocarcinoma patients. This table comes from immunoSEQ multiplex PCR, and its TCRdb copy is limited to in-frame clones, with some not included. The sample has 85,000 to 120,000 clones; roughly 96% are singletons. Sample: PBMCs. Receptor source: a human donor with pancreatic ductal adenocarcinoma.

V gene TRBV5-1 combines with J gene TRBJ1-1; TRBD1 matches 10 bases. The length of the CDR3 is 17 residues. J lost 1 base, V lost 4 bases, and 10 bases had no gene match. Germline CDR1 SGHRS, CDR2 YFSETQ. CDR3 residues: CASSSGQGGHRNTEAFF. In DNA form, the CDR3 reads TGCGCCAGCAGCAGCGGACAGGGGGGGCACAGGAACACTGAAGCTTTCTTT.

The J gene is TRBJ2-7, the V gene TRBV7-6; TRBD1 matches at 10 bases. Germline V CDR1 and CDR2: SGHVS, FNYEAQ. V gave up 0 bases and J gave up 2 bases; unmatched junction bases: 13. This CDR3 is built from 19 residues. The CDR3: CASSLAGRGQGTGAYEQYF. DNA for the CDR3: TGTGCCAGCAGCTTAGCGGGACGGGGACAGGGGACTGGCGCCTACGAGCAGTACTTC.

The chain has TRBV11-3 and TRBJ2-7, with 7 bases identical to TRBD1. The CDR3 totals 17 residues. The V segment lost 5 bases and the J segment 0 bases; nucleotides outside the gene matches: 13. Germline V CDR1 and CDR2: SGHNT, YENEEA. CDR3 DNA: TGTGCCAGCAGCCCCTCCCAGGGGGACACGCACTCCTACGAGCAGTACTTC. Amino acid sequence: CASSPSQGDTHSYEQYF.

V is TRBV27 and J is TRBJ2-5; 7 positions agree with TRBD1. V was clipped by 6 bases and J by 4 bases; unmatched bases: 8. The germline CDR1 and CDR2 sequences are MNHEY and SMNVEV (reference sequence). The CDR3 runs 14 residues. CDR3 loop: CASSDRVVGETQYF. The CDR3 DNA reads TGTGCCAGCAGCGACAGGGTGGTCGGAGAGACCCAGTACTTC.

The chain carries TRBV27 and TRBJ2-2; possibly TRBD1 for D (6 bases). CDR3 size: 15 residues. Germline CDR1 reads MNHEY; CDR2 reads SMNVEV (reference sequence). V shed 5 bases and J shed 1 base, with 11 bases lying between them. The CDR3 here is CASSPTTGNTGELFF. The DNA of the CDR3 is TGTGCCAGCAGTCCCACGACAGGGAACACCGGGGAGCTGTTTTTT.

This chain links TRBV9 with TRBJ2-4; possible D gene TRBD1, 6 bases. The CDR3 is made up of 15 amino acids. Germline CDR1 and CDR2: SGDLS and YYNGEE. V was shortened by 3 bases and J by 7 bases, with 17 bases between the two germline ends. CDR3 residues: CASSAYMTGPNIQYF. The CDR3 DNA reads TGTGCCAGCAGCGCATATATGACAGGTCCGAACATTCAGTACTTC. Based on the CDR3 plus reference TRBV9 and TRBJ2-4, the full variable domain is DSGVTQTPKHLITATGQRVTLRCSPRSGDLSVYWYQQSLDQGLQFLIQYYNGEERAKGNILERFSAQQFPDLHSELNLSSLELGDSALYFCASSAYMTGPNIQYFGAGTRLSVL.

The chain uses TRBV18 and TRBJ2-7, with 10 bases matching TRBD2. V trimming: 0 bases; J trimming: 4 bases; junction bases outside the gene matches: 3. This CDR3 has 15 residues. From germline, CDR1 is KGHSH and CDR2 LQKENI. Written as DNA, the CDR3 is TGTGCCAGCTCACCACCTGGACTAGCGGATTACGAGCAGTACTTC. Translated: CASSPPGLADYEQYF.

This chain links TRBV29-1 with TRBJ1-2; possible D gene TRBD1, 5 bases. The CDR3 consists of 15 residues. Trimming removed 3 bases from V and 4 bases from J, with 18 bases in between. Germline V gene data show CDR1 as SQVTM and CDR2 as ANQGSEA. The chain's CDR3 is CSVDPPGGVRYGYTF. The CDR3 coding sequence is TGCAGCGTTGACCCCCCGGGGGGGGTACGCTATGGCTACACCTTC.

V and J are TRBV28 and TRBJ2-1, with 7 bases lining up with TRBD2. The CDR3 is 16 amino acids. Germline V gives CDR1 MDHEN, CDR2 SYDVKM. Trimming cost V 6 bases and J 1 base; bases outside gene matches: 9. DNA for the CDR3: TGTGCCAGCAGCCGCGGGACTATTCCTTCCTACAATGAGCAGTTCTTC. Translation gives CASSRGTIPSYNEQFF.

The CDR3 DNA follows: TGTGCCAGCAGCCCCCCAACAGGGGCAGGCAGCTCTGGGGCCAACGTCCTGACTTTC. Translation gives CASSPPTGAGSSGANVLTF. The chain combines TRBV5-4 with TRBJ2-6; 7 nucleotides agree with TRBD1. V lost 4 bases, J lost 0 bases, and 13 bases stayed unmatched. Germline CDR1 SGHNT, CDR2 YYREEE (reference sequence). The CDR3 sequence is 19 residues long.

The chain employs TRBV18 and TRBJ2-7; 9 bases align to TRBD2. Germline V gene data show CDR1 as KGHSH and CDR2 as LQKENI. The CDR3 is 13 amino acids. J was trimmed by 4 bases and V by 3 bases; bases with no gene match: 1. The chain's CDR3 is CASSPAGGYEQYF. CDR3 bases: TGTGCCAGCTCACCGGCGGGAGGGTACGAGCAGTACTTC.

This chain uses TRBV7-3 with TRBJ2-6; D uncertain. V lost 2 bases and J 4 bases, leaving 6 bases between the germline ends. Looked up from germline, CDR1 is SGHTA and CDR2 is FQGTGA. This CDR3 is built from 14 residues. In DNA form, the CDR3 reads TGTGCCAGCAGCTTATCTTCCGGGGCCAACGTCCTGACTTTC. This sequence encodes CASSLSSGANVLTF. Complete variable domain (other parts from reference TRBV7-3 and TRBJ2-6): GAGVSQTPSNKVTEKGKYVELRCDPISGHTALYWYRQSLGQGPEFLIYFQGTGAADDSGLPNDRFFAVRPEGSVSTLKIQRTERGDSAVYLCASSLSSGANVLTFGAGSRLTVL.

V usage is TRBV28 and J usage is TRBJ2-7; 7 bases align to TRBD1. This CDR3 contains 14 residues. V shed 4 bases and J 2 bases; nucleotides not matched to a gene: 5. Germline loops: CDR1 MDHEN, CDR2 SYDVKM. The CDR3 spells CASSSTGSTYEQYF. The CDR3 coding sequence is TGTGCCAGCAGTTCGACAGGGTCCACCTACGAGCAGTACTTC.

Here the CDR3 reads CASSRDWSGELFF. The DNA of the CDR3 is TGTGCCAGCAGCCGGGACTGGTCCGGGGAGCTGTTTTTT. The chain has TRBV7-9 and TRBJ2-2, with D possibly TRBD2 on 6 matching bases. V lost 5 bases to trimming and J lost 6 bases, with 10 bases between them. This CDR3 is built from 13 residues. The V gene's germline CDR1 is SEHNR and CDR2 FQNEAQ (reference sequence).

The chain links TRBV9 to TRBJ2-3, with 10 bases aligning to TRBD1. The CDR3 has 17 amino acids. With 0 bases clipped from V and 4 bases from J, the junction kept 8 bases outside the gene matches. Germline loops: CDR1 SGDLS, CDR2 YYNGEE. The CDR3 DNA reads as TGTGCCAGCAGCGTAGCGATGTCCGGGACAGGGGCAGATACGCAGTATTTT. Residues: CASSVAMSGTGADTQYF. The variable domain in full, with the rest retrieved from reference TRBV9 and TRBJ2-3, is DSGVTQTPKHLITATGQRVTLRCSPRSGDLSVYWYQQSLDQGLQFLIQYYNGEERAKGNILERFSAQQFPDLHSELNLSSLELGDSALYFCASSVAMSGTGADTQYFGPGTRLTVL.

The rearrangement joins TRBV4-1 to TRBJ2-1; 8 bases match TRBD1. The CDR3 runs 15 residues. V lost 4 bases and J lost 8; bases outside the gene matches: 10. Germline-derived CDR1 and CDR2 are MGHRA and YSYEKL. The CDR3 nucleotides are TGCGCCAGCAGCCTCGGACAGGGTCTGAGCGATGAGCAGTTCTTC. It codes for CASSLGQGLSDEQFF.

The chain recombines TRBV6-1 with TRBJ2-1; 7 bases align to TRBD2. Germline CDR1 reads MNHNS; CDR2 reads SASEGT. V shed 4 bases, J shed 5 bases, and the junction held 8 bases outside the gene matches. This CDR3 is built from 15 residues. The CDR3 region is CASSGSGKGHNEQFF. The DNA of the CDR3 is TGTGCCAGCAGTGGAAGCGGGAAGGGCCACAATGAGCAGTTCTTC.

The chain couples TRBV10-2 to TRBJ1-1; D ambiguous. The CDR3 sequence is 13 residues long. From germline, CDR1 is WSHSY and CDR2 SAAADI. The ends were cut back, 5 bases at V and 1 base at J, with 8 bases in the middle. The CDR3, as DNA: TGCGCCAGCAGTCCACAGCAGAACACTGAAGCTTTCTTT. Protein sequence: CASSPQQNTEAFF.

The genes are TRBV7-2 and TRBJ2-1; D may be TRBD2 (5 bases). This CDR3 comprises 14 residues. Germline V gives CDR1 SGHTA, CDR2 FQGNSA. V was pared by 1 base and J by 6 bases, with 10 bases between. The CDR3 protein is CASSLGGPINEQFF. In nucleotides, the CDR3 is TGTGCCAGCAGCTTAGGCGGGCCCATCAATGAGCAGTTCTTC.

This chain joins TRBV2 and TRBJ2-2; TRBD2 is a possible D gene (6 bases). The germline V gene has CDR1 SNHLY and CDR2 FYNNEI. V was pared by 7 bases and J by 5 bases, with 14 bases between. The CDR3 spans 14 residues. Here the CDR3 DNA reads TGTGCCAGCATACGGGGGAGAGATACCGGGGAGCTGTTTTTT. Its translation: CASIRGRDTGELFF.

This chain uses TRBV5-1 with TRBJ2-3; 7 nucleotides match TRBD1. V was pared by 7 bases and J by 2 bases, with 7 bases of the junction left unmatched. This CDR3 contains 14 residues. In germline, CDR1 is SGHRS, CDR2 YFSETQ. CDR3: CASVSGQHTDTQYF. As DNA, the CDR3 is TGCGCCAGCGTGTCGGGACAGCACACAGATACGCAGTATTTT.

This clone has only a few counts. The chain's CDR3 is CASSLARGDGIQYF. The CDR3 coding sequence is TGTGCCAGCAGCTTAGCCAGGGGTGATGGCATTCAGTACTTC. The chain combines TRBV7-3 with TRBJ2-4, with a weak D call TRBD1 (6 bases). Germline CDR1 SGHTA, CDR2 FQGTGA. This CDR3 is 14 amino acids long. V dropped 2 bases and J dropped 9 bases, with 14 bases sitting between them.

This clone was found once. V usage is TRBV21-1 and J usage is TRBJ1-5; TRBD1, the D gene given by the table, was not confirmed from the DNA. TRBV21-1 counts as a pseudogene. This CDR3 has 21 residues. Here the CDR3 DNA reads TGTGCCAGCAAACGACGGGCCAGGGGCGCGGGTCCGGGGTATAGCAATCAGCCCCAGCATTTT. As protein: CASKRRARGAGPGYSNQPQHF.

The sample holds one count of this clone. This chain links TRBV28 with TRBJ2-7, with 10 nucleotides matching TRBD2. The CDR3 length is 18 residues. Per germline, CDR1 MDHEN and CDR2 SYDVKM. J lost 5 bases, V lost 3 bases, and 16 bases had no gene match. The CDR3 DNA is TGTGCCAGCAGTTTCTTTCCTAGCGGGAGAGAAGGAGGGGACGAGCAGTACTTC. Its protein is CASSFFPSGREGGDEQYF.

Here the CDR3 reads CASTSRRDGNTIYF. The CDR3 region has the DNA TGTGCCAGCACCTCAAGACGGGATGGAAACACCATATATTTT. The genes are TRBV6-5 and TRBJ1-3; no clear D gene. Germline V lookup: CDR1 MNHEY, CDR2 SVGAGI. V lost 7 bases and J lost 3, with 13 bases in between. This CDR3 comprises 14 residues.

The CDR3 loop is CASSVIGEGTEAFF. The CDR3 coding sequence is TGTGCCAGCAGCGTAATTGGTGAGGGCACTGAAGCTTTCTTT. The chain recombines TRBV9 with TRBJ1-1, with D unresolved. CDR1 is SGDLS, CDR2 YYNGEE, per germline. The CDR3 has 14 residues. V was pared by 1 base and J by 4 bases, with 11 bases between.

The V call is TRBV19, the J call TRBJ1-4, with unresolved D. The CDR3 is 13 residues long. Germline V gene lookup returns CDR1 LNHDA and CDR2 SQIVND (reference sequence). Trimming removed 7 bases at V and 4 bases at J, with 10 bases between. The CDR3 loop is CASNRGLNEKLFF. DNA for the CDR3: TGTGCCAGTAACCGGGGTCTTAATGAAAAACTGTTTTTT. The complete variable domain, with remaining parts taken from reference TRBV19 and TRBJ1-4, reads DGGITQSPKYLFRKEGQNVTLSCEQNLNHDAMYWYRQDPGQGLRLIYYSQIVNDFQKGDIAEGYSVSREKKESFPLTVTSAQKNPTAFYLCASNRGLNEKLFFGSGTQLSVL.

In this sample, this clone turned up a few times. This chain connects TRBV11-2 to TRBJ1-4, with TRBD1 matching 9 bases. Trimming took 5 bases from V and 7 from J; bases not matched to a gene: 5. CDR3 size: 14 residues. Per the germline V gene, CDR1 is SGHAT and CDR2 is FQNNGV. The CDR3 region is CASSPGTGSEKLFF. The CDR3 nucleotides are TGTGCCAGCAGCCCCGGGACAGGGAGTGAAAAACTGTTTTTT.

The gene calls are TRBV27 and TRBJ2-1; 8 bases align to TRBD2. Trimming cost V 2 bases and J 0 bases; bases outside gene matches: 3. CDR3 length equals 16 residues. Germline V lookup: CDR1 MNHEY, CDR2 SMNVEV (reference sequence). CDR3 sequence reads: CASSLDSGISYNEQFF. Written as DNA, the CDR3 is TGTGCCAGCAGTTTAGATAGCGGGATCTCCTACAATGAGCAGTTCTTC.